One and the same sample provided the 8 T cell receptor beta chains below, sequenced in a study of vaccination and CD4 T cells after COVID-19 (dated by TCRdb to about 2022). Interpreted using the paper, the time point label stands for: late sampling 161 to 241 days after vaccination in a few convalescent patients. Taken with the paper, the label for treatment or condition translates to: approximately nine-day PBMC culture with coronavirus spike peptide pools or control peptides (ViraFEST assay). Library preparation employed PCR. Sequenced using an Illumina iSeq 100. TCR sequencing of DNA from cultured CD4+ T cells used the Oncomine TCR Beta short-read assay at the Johns Hopkins FTIC core. Clones were called with MiXCR by TCRdb after fastp trimmed the public reads at Q25, and only in-frame beta chains were retained. When rows share a CDR3 protein, they turn into one entry using the most common DNA and genes. The sample table shows 18,000 or so distinct CDR3 sequences, and about 40% are seen once. The ten largest clones represent around a sixth of the sample.

No antigen has been identified for these receptors. The material was CD4+ T cells from blood, cultured in vitro, obtained about 7 months after SARS-CoV-2 vaccination. The receptor source for this set is a human donor who had recovered from COVID-19.

V and J are TRBV4-2 and TRBJ2-3; D remains unclear. Germline-derived CDR1 and CDR2 are LGHNA and YNFKEQ. Trimming removed 1 base at V and 0 bases at J, with 11 bases between. The CDR3 has 16 residues. The CDR3 here is CASSQVRISSTDTQYF. The CDR3, as DNA: TGTGCCAGCAGCCAAGTTCGGATATCTAGCACAGATACGCAGTATTTT.

The chain recombines TRBV5-4 with TRBJ2-3; TRBD2 matches at 7 bases. The germline gives CDR1 SGHNT, CDR2 YYREEE (reference sequence). V lost 5 bases and J lost 1; bases outside the gene matches: 4. The CDR3 runs to 14 residues. CDR3 sequence reads: CASSYGLGTDTQYF. The DNA of the CDR3 is TGTGCCAGCAGTTACGGACTAGGCACAGATACGCAGTATTTT.

The J gene is TRBJ1-2, the V gene TRBV7-2; 8 bases align to TRBD1. Trimming at V came to 5 bases and at J to 4 bases, leaving 6 bases not matched to a gene. This CDR3 contains 14 residues. Germline CDR1 is SGHTA and CDR2 is FQGNSA. The CDR3 sequence is CASSVTGGSYGYTF. The CDR3, as DNA: TGTGCCAGCAGCGTTACAGGGGGTTCCTATGGCTACACCTTC.

This clonotype was detected a few times. CDR3: CSARDLKKGSEQYF. CDR3 nucleotide sequence: TGCAGTGCTAGAGATCTCAAGAAGGGCTCCGAGCAGTACTTC. This sequence joins TRBV20-1 and TRBJ2-7; D is unresolved. The CDR3 is made up of 14 amino acids. Germline CDR1 and CDR2: DFQATT and SNEGSKA (reference sequence). V was cut by 0 bases and J by 6 bases, with 15 bases left in between.

This clonotype was observed a handful of times. The chain couples TRBV20-1 to TRBJ1-6; 9 positions agree with TRBD1. Germline CDR1 is DFQATT and CDR2 is SNEGSKA (reference sequence). Trimming took 3 bases from V and 6 from J; bases not matched to a gene: 3. This CDR3 is built from 14 residues. This CDR3 is CSASRDRVNSPLHF. In DNA form, the CDR3 reads TGCAGTGCTAGTAGGGACAGGGTTAATTCACCCCTCCACTTT.

This sequence joins TRBV20-1 and TRBJ2-1; 11 bases map to TRBD1. This CDR3 spans 16 amino acids. V was clipped by 3 bases and J by 0 bases; unmatched bases: 4. Germline lookup yields CDR1 DFQATT and CDR2 SNEGSKA (reference sequence). The CDR3 nucleotides read TGCAGTGCTAGTGGACAGGGGGCCAGCTCCTACAATGAGCAGTTCTTC. Translated, it gives CSASGQGASSYNEQFF.

The chain recombines TRBV2 with TRBJ1-1, with D unresolved. Germline V gives CDR1 SNHLY, CDR2 FYNNEI. This CDR3 is built from 12 residues. The V end was cut by 1 base, the J end by 4 bases, with 4 bases between. The CDR3 coding sequence is TGTGCCAGCAGTGAAGACCTCACTGAAGCTTTCTTT. Amino acids: CASSEDLTEAFF. The full variable domain, its missing parts supplied by reference TRBV2 and TRBJ1-1, is EPEVTQTPSHQVTQMGQEVILRCVPISNHLYFYWYRQILGQKVEFLVSFYNNEISEKSEIFDDQFSVERPDGSNFTLKIRSTKLEDSAMYFCASSEDLTEAFFGQGTRLTVV.

This clonotype turned up a few times. V usage is TRBV7-9 and J usage is TRBJ1-2; D not certain. Trimming stripped 2 bases from V and 5 bases from J, with 18 bases between. Germline CDR1 and CDR2: SEHNR and FQNEAQ (reference sequence). The CDR3 covers 16 residues. The DNA for the CDR3 is TGTGCCAGCAGCTTAACGTACGTCCCGGAGGTTTATGGCTACACCTTC. It yields the protein CASSLTYVPEVYGYTF.